A single sample gave rise to the 24 T cell receptor beta chains below, sequenced in a study of cytomegalovirus exposure and HLA in healthy donors. Clones were read by immunoSEQ multiplex PCR, and TCRdb kept only the in-frame ones, dropping some. The sample lists approximately 140,000 clones, around four fifths occurring once. Sequencing input: PBMCs. All receptors derive from a young woman in good health and CMV-seronegative.

The rearrangement joins TRBV19 to TRBJ1-5; unclear D gene. CDR3 length equals 14 residues. Trimming removed 7 bases from V and 7 bases from J, with 17 bases in between. CDR1 is LNHDA, CDR2 SQIVND, per germline (reference sequence). CDR3 sequence reads: CASTDPPAGQPQHF. In DNA, the CDR3 is TGTGCCAGTACCGACCCACCGGCGGGCCAGCCCCAGCATTTT.

In its sample, this clone was seen once. J is TRBJ2-1 and V is TRBV15; no reliable D call. The CDR3 runs to 13 residues. With 4 bases removed from V and 10 bases from J, the gap between germline ends came to 14 bases. Germline values: CDR1 LNHNV, CDR2 YYDKDF (reference sequence). CDR3 amino acids: CATSMTKVGEQFF. The CDR3 DNA sequence: TGTGCCACCAGCATGACGAAGGTCGGGGAGCAGTTCTTC.

This chain links TRBV6-5 with TRBJ2-3, with D possibly being TRBD1 (6 bases). The CDR3 contains 15 residues. V was trimmed by 8 bases and J by 0 bases, leaving 15 bases between them. Germline V CDR1 and CDR2: MNHEY, SVGAGI. The CDR3 spells CASARDRPSTDTQYF. The CDR3 bases are TGTGCCAGCGCTAGAGACAGGCCTAGCACAGATACGCAGTATTTT.

CDR3 sequence reads: CASSDGQGRGEKLFF. CDR3 DNA: TGTGCCAGCAGTGACGGACAGGGGAGAGGTGAAAAACTGTTTTTT. The V gene is TRBV6-1, the J gene TRBJ1-4; TRBD1 aligns across 9 bases. The length of the CDR3 is 15 residues. In germline, CDR1 is MNHNS, CDR2 SASEGT. V gave up 3 bases and J gave up 7 bases; unmatched junction bases: 6.

V gene TRBV11-3 combines with J gene TRBJ2-1; 9 positions match TRBD1. The CDR3 is 15 amino acids. V gave up 1 base and J gave up 4 bases; unmatched junction bases: 2. Germline CDR1 SGHNT, CDR2 YENEEA. For the CDR3, the DNA is TGTGCCAGCAGCTTAGGGGACAGGGTGTACAATGAGCAGTTCTTC. This codes for CASSLGDRVYNEQFF.

J is TRBJ2-5 and V is TRBV5-6, with D perhaps TRBD2 (5 bases). Germline V gene sequence: CDR1 SGHDT, CDR2 YYEEEE. Trimming took off 4 bases at V and 7 bases at J, with 20 bases between the two ends. The CDR3 sequence is 15 residues long. In DNA form, the CDR3 reads TGTGCCAGCAGCCCAGGACTGCATCGGGTGGGGACCCAGTACTTC. This translates into CASSPGLHRVGTQYF.

V and J are TRBV2 and TRBJ1-6; 10 nucleotides line up with TRBD1. Looked up from germline, CDR1 is SNHLY and CDR2 is FYNNEI. The CDR3 is made up of 15 amino acids. After removal of 6 bases from V and 6 bases from J, the junction contained 5 bases not matched to a gene. This CDR3 is CASRGTGAGNSPLHF. The DNA of the CDR3 is TGTGCCAGCAGAGGGACAGGGGCTGGTAATTCACCCCTCCACTTT.

V and J are TRBV19 and TRBJ1-5; the D gene is possibly TRBD1 (5 bases). The CDR3 consists of 16 residues. V shed 7 bases and J shed 2 bases, with 18 bases lying between them. Per the germline V gene, CDR1 is LNHDA and CDR2 is SQIVND (reference sequence). This CDR3 is CASTHPRVAGNQPQHF. CDR3 sequence (DNA): TGTGCCAGTACCCACCCCAGGGTAGCGGGCAATCAGCCCCAGCATTTT.

The chain uses TRBV5-1 and TRBJ1-3; D may be TRBD1 (6 bases). V lost 4 bases, J lost 2 bases, and 25 bases lay in between. Germline loops: CDR1 SGHRS, CDR2 YFSETQ. This CDR3 region has 19 residues. CDR3 protein: CASSDRDSGHLRAGNTIYF. The CDR3, as DNA: TGCGCCAGCAGCGATCGTGACTCGGGACACCTAAGGGCTGGAAACACCATATATTTT.

This clone has a single count. The chain uses TRBV7-2 and TRBJ1-6, with 7 nucleotides matching TRBD1. Trimming took 2 bases from V and 14 from J; bases not matched to a gene: 21. CDR3 length equals 18 residues. Germline V gene lookup returns CDR1 SGHTA and CDR2 FQGNSA. In DNA, the CDR3 is TGTGCCAGCAGCTTAATTTTTGGCAGGGGGAACCCCGAGGGGGCCCTCCACTTT. It yields the protein CASSLIFGRGNPEGALHF. The variable domain in full, with the rest retrieved from reference TRBV7-2 and TRBJ1-6, is GAGVSQSPSNKVTEKGKDVELRCDPISGHTALYWYRQSLGQGLEFLIYFQGNSAPDKSGLPSDRFSAERTGGSVSTLTIQRTQQEDSAVYLCASSLIFGRGNPEGALHFGNGTRLTVT.

V gene TRBV27 combines with J gene TRBJ1-2; a weak D match, TRBD1 (6 bases). This CDR3 is built from 13 residues. V gave up 5 bases and J gave up 8 bases, with 15 bases separating them. Germline assignment: CDR1 MNHEY and CDR2 SMNVEV (reference sequence). The DNA for the CDR3 is TGTGCCAGCAGTCTGACAGGTCCCCCAGGCTACACCTTC. Translated: CASSLTGPPGYTF.

V usage is TRBV28 and J usage is TRBJ2-5; TRBD1 might be the D (5 bases). The CDR3 consists of 16 residues. The V gene's germline CDR1 is MDHEN and CDR2 SYDVKM. Trimming pared 2 bases from V and 2 bases from J, leaving 15 bases between. The CDR3 loop is CASSLNLDITQETQYF. The CDR3 region has the DNA TGTGCCAGCAGTTTAAATTTGGACATTACACAAGAGACCCAGTACTTC. The full variable domain, its missing parts supplied by reference TRBV28 and TRBJ2-5, is DVKVTQSSRYLVKRTGEKVFLECVQDMDHENMFWYRQDPGLGLRLIYFSYDVKMKEKGDIPEGYSVSREKKERFSLILESASTNQTSMYLCASSLNLDITQETQYFGPGTRLLVL.

The chain carries TRBV29-1 and TRBJ1-2; 9 nucleotides line up with TRBD1. CDR3 length: 16 amino acids. Trimming cost V 5 bases and J 0 bases; bases outside gene matches: 10. Germline lookup yields CDR1 SQVTM and CDR2 ANQGSEA. DNA of the CDR3: TGCAGCGTTAGGGACAGGGTAATACTGACTAACTATGGCTACACCTTC. Amino acid sequence: CSVRDRVILTNYGYTF. The full variable domain, rest sourced from reference TRBV29-1 and TRBJ1-2, is SAVISQKPSRDICQRGTSLTIQCQVDSQVTMMFWYRQQPGQSLTLIATANQGSEATYESGFVIDKFPISRPNLTFSTLTVSNMSPEDSSIYLCSVRDRVILTNYGYTFGSGTRLTVV.

V and J are TRBV7-2 and TRBJ2-1, with 7 bases identical to TRBD1. V gave up 6 bases and J gave up 6 bases; unmatched junction bases: 8. This CDR3 region has 14 residues. Germline lookup yields CDR1 SGHTA and CDR2 FQGNSA. CDR3 nucleotide sequence: TGTGCCAGCAGAGCTGACAGGGTACGCAATGAGCAGTTCTTC. This encodes CASRADRVRNEQFF.

V usage is TRBV19 and J usage is TRBJ1-2; the match to TRBD1 covers 7 bases. The CDR3 consists of 13 residues. V dropped 6 bases and J dropped 4; count of bases not matched to a gene: 5. From germline, CDR1 is LNHDA and CDR2 SQIVND (reference sequence). The CDR3 sequence: CASREQGTYGYTF. The CDR3 nucleotides are TGTGCCAGTAGGGAACAGGGGACCTATGGCTACACCTTC.

This clone was recorded once. This sequence joins TRBV14 and TRBJ2-5; D call uncertain. The CDR3 consists of 12 residues. V lost 6 bases, J lost 0 bases, and 5 bases lay in between. Germline V gene lookup returns CDR1 SGHDN and CDR2 FVKESK. The DNA for the CDR3 is TGTGCCAGCAGTCTAAACCAAGAGACCCAGTACTTC. Protein sequence: CASSLNQETQYF.

V gene TRBV6-6 combines with J gene TRBJ1-4; 11 bases agree with TRBD1. V shed 5 bases and J 4 bases; nucleotides not matched to a gene: 6. This CDR3 has 16 residues. From germline, CDR1 is MNHNY and CDR2 SVGAGI (reference sequence). Here the CDR3 reads CASSLGQGAGNEKLFF. Here the CDR3 DNA reads TGTGCCAGCAGTCTTGGACAGGGGGCGGGTAATGAAAAACTGTTTTTT.

This sequence joins TRBV5-6 and TRBJ1-6; 8 nucleotides agree with TRBD1. In germline, CDR1 is SGHDT, CDR2 YYEEEE. This CDR3 is built from 15 residues. With V trimmed by 0 bases and J by 5 bases, 1 base remained unmatched. CDR3 DNA sequence: TGTGCCAGCAGCTTGGGGACAGGGAATAATTCACCCCTCCACTTT. Translating it yields CASSLGTGNNSPLHF.

The chain links TRBV28 to TRBJ2-2; TRBD2 aligns across 9 bases. The CDR3 has 14 amino acids. Unmatched junction bases numbered 7, after V lost 7 bases and J lost 7 bases. Germline V gives CDR1 MDHEN, CDR2 SYDVKM. This CDR3 is CASIGGGAGGELFF. CDR3 in DNA: TGTGCCAGCATAGGCGGGGGGGCCGGCGGGGAGCTGTTTTTT.

This clone has just one count. V gene TRBV4-1 combines with J gene TRBJ1-3; 9 bases match TRBD1. The V segment lost 4 bases and the J segment 9 bases; nucleotides outside the gene matches: 7. Looked up from germline, CDR1 is MGHRA and CDR2 is YSYEKL. CDR3 length: 14 residues. The CDR3 spells CASSPEGQGATIYF. In DNA, the CDR3 is TGCGCCAGCAGCCCGGAGGGACAGGGTGCCACCATATATTTT.

The V and J genes are TRBV10-3 and TRBJ2-3, with TRBD1 matching over 9 bases. The CDR3 runs to 16 residues. CDR1 is ENHRY and CDR2 is SYGVKD in the germline V gene. V was pared by 5 bases and J by 0 bases, with 6 bases of the junction left unmatched. The CDR3 loop reads CAISRRDRGSTDTQYF. The CDR3 DNA sequence: TGTGCCATCAGTAGACGTGACAGGGGGAGCACAGATACGCAGTATTTT.

This clone was counted a few times. V and J are TRBV18 and TRBJ1-2; D may be TRBD1 (6 bases). The V gene's germline CDR1 is KGHSH and CDR2 LQKENI. The CDR3 loop spans 15 amino acids. V lost 3 bases, J lost 8 bases, and 19 bases lay in between. CDR3 nucleotides: TGTGCCAGCTCACCCAAGGACAGCGGATTATGGGGCTACACCTTC. Protein sequence: CASSPKDSGLWGYTF. Looking up the rest from reference TRBV18 and TRBJ1-2 gives the full variable domain: NAGVMQNPRHLVRRRGQEARLRCSPMKGHSHVYWYRQLPEEGLKFMVYLQKENIIDESGMPKERFSAEFPKEGPSILRIQQVVRGDSAAYFCASSPKDSGLWGYTFGSGTRLTVV.

The V call is TRBV29-1, the J call TRBJ2-1; 8 nucleotides agree with TRBD2. Germline-derived CDR1 and CDR2 are SQVTM and ANQGSEA. This CDR3 is 14 amino acids long. Trimming cost V 6 bases and J 7 bases; bases outside gene matches: 11. The CDR3 sequence is CSVDRGGFNNEQFF. The DNA for the CDR3 is TGCAGCGTCGACCGGGGGGGTTTCAATAATGAGCAGTTCTTC.

V and J are TRBV7-9 and TRBJ1-4; D unresolved. The CDR3 consists of 15 residues. CDR1 is SEHNR, CDR2 FQNEAQ, per germline (reference sequence). V shed 2 bases and J shed 7 bases, with 14 bases lying between them. Written as DNA, the CDR3 is TGTGCCAGCAGCTTAACGGTCCCGGGAGGTGAAAAACTGTTTTTT. Translating it yields CASSLTVPGGEKLFF.